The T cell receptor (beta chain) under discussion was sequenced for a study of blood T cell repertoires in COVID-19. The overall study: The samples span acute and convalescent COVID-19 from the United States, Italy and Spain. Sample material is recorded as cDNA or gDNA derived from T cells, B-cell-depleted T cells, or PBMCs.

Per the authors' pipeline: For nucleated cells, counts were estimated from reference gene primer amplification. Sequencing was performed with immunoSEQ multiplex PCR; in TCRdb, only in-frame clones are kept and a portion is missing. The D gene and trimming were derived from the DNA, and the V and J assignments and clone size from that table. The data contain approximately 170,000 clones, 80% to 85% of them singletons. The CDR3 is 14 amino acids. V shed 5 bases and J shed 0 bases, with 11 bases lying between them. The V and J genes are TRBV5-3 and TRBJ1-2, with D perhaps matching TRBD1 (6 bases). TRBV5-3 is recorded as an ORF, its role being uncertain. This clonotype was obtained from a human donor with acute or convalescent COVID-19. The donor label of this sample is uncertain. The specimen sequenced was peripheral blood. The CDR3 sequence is CARSSRTANYGYTF. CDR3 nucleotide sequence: TGTGCCAGAAGTTCTAGGACAGCTAACTATGGCTACACCTTC.